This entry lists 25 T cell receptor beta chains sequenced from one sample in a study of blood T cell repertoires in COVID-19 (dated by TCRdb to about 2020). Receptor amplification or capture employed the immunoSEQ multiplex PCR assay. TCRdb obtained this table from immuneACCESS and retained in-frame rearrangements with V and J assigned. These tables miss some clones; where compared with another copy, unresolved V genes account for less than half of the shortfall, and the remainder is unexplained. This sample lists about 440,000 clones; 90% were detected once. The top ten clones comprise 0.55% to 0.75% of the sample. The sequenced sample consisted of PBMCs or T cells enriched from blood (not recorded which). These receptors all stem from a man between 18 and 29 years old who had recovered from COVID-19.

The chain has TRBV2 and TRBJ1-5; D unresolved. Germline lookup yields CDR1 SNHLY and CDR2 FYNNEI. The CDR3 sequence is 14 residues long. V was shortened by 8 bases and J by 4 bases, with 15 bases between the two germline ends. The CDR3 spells CASSQARENQPQHF. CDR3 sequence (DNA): TGTGCCAGCTCCCAGGCCCGGGAGAATCAGCCCCAGCATTTT. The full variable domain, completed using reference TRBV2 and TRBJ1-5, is EPEVTQTPSHQVTQMGQEVILRCVPISNHLYFYWYRQILGQKVEFLVSFYNNEISEKSEIFDDQFSVERPDGSNFTLKIRSTKLEDSAMYFCASSQARENQPQHFGDGTRLSIL.

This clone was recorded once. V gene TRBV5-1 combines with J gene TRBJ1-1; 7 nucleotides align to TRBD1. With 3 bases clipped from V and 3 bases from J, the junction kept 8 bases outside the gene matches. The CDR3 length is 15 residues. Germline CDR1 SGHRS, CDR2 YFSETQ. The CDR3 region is CASSSTGDGYTEAFF. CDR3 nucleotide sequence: TGCGCCAGCAGCTCAACAGGGGACGGGTACACTGAAGCTTTCTTT.

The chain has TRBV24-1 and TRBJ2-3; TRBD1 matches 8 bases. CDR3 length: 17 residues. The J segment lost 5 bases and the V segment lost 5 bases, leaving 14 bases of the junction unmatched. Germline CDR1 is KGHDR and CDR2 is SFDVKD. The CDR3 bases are TGTGCCACCAGTGGGAGTGATGCGACAGGGGTCATAGATACGCAGTATTTT. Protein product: CATSGSDATGVIDTQYF.

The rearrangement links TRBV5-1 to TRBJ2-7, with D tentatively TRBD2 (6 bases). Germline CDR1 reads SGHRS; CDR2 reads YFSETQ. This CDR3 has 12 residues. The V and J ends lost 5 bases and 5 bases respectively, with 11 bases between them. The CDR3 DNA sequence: TGCGCCAGCAGTCTCGGAGGGGACGAGCAGTACTTC. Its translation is CASSLGGDEQYF. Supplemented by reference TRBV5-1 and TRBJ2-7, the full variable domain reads KAGVTQTPRYLIKTRGQQVTLSCSPISGHRSVSWYQQTPGQGLQFLFEYFSETQRNKGNFPGRFSGRQFSNSRSEMNVSTLELGDSALYLCASSLGGDEQYFGPGTRLTVT.

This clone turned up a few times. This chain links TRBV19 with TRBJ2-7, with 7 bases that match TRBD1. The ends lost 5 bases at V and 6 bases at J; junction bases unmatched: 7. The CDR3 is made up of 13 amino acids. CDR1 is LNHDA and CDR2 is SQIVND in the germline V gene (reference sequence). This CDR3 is CASSVAGGSEQYF. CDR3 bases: TGTGCCAGTAGTGTAGCAGGGGGTTCCGAGCAGTACTTC.

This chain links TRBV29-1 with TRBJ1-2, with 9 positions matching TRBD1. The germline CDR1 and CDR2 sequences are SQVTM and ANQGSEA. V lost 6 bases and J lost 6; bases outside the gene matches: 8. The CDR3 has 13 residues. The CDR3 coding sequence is TGCAGCGTCCTACAGGGGGCTGGTGATGGCTACACCTTC. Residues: CSVLQGAGDGYTF.

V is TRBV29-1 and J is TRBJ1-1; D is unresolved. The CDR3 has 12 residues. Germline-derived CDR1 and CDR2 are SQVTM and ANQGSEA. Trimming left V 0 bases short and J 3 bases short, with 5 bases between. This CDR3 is CSVEDPYTEAFF. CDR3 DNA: TGCAGCGTTGAAGATCCATACACTGAAGCTTTCTTT.

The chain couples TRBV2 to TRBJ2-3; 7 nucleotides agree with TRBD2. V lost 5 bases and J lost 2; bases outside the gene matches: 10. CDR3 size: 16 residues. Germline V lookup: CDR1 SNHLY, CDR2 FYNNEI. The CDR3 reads CASSPGRGTSTDTQYF. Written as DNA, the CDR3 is TGTGCCAGCAGTCCAGGGCGGGGGACGTCCACAGATACGCAGTATTTT. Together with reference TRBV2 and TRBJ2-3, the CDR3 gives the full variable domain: EPEVTQTPSHQVTQMGQEVILRCVPISNHLYFYWYRQILGQKVEFLVSFYNNEISEKSEIFDDQFSVERPDGSNFTLKIRSTKLEDSAMYFCASSPGRGTSTDTQYFGPGTRLTVL.

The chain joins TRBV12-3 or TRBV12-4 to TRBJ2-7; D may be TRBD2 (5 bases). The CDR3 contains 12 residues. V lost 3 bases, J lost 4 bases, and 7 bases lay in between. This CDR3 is CASSLRAYEQYF. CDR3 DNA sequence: TGTGCCAGCAGTTTGAGGGCTTACGAGCAGTACTTC.

The CDR3 here is CASSEQGFNSPLHF. The CDR3 DNA reads TGTGCCAGCAGTGAACAGGGGTTTAATTCACCCCTCCACTTT. This chain links TRBV2 with TRBJ1-6; D perhaps matches TRBD1 (6 bases). Per germline, CDR1 SNHLY and CDR2 FYNNEI. The CDR3 runs 14 residues. V gave up 2 bases and J gave up 6 bases, with 8 bases separating them.

CDR3 loop: CASSFRSSGYTDTQYF. DNA for the CDR3: TGTGCCAGCAGTTTCAGGTCTAGCGGGTACACAGATACGCAGTATTTT. This chain uses TRBV27 with TRBJ2-3; 8 positions agree with TRBD2. Germline CDR1 MNHEY, CDR2 SMNVEV (reference sequence). The CDR3 runs 16 residues. The junction had 7 bases not matched to a gene; V was cut back by 3 bases and J by 2 bases.

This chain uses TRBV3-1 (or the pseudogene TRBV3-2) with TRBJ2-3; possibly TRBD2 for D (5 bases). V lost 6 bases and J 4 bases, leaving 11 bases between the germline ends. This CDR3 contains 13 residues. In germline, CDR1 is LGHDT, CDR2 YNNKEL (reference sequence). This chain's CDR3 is CASSPSNPDTQYF. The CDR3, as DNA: TGTGCCAGCAGTCCTAGCAACCCAGATACGCAGTATTTT.

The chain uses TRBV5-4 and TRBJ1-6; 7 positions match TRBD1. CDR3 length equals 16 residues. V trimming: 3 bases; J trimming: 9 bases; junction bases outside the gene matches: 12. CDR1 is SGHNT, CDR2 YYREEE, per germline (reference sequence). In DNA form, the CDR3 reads TGTGCCAGCAGCTCCACGACCGGGACAGCTAGTTCACCCCTCCACTTT. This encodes CASSSTTGTASSPLHF.

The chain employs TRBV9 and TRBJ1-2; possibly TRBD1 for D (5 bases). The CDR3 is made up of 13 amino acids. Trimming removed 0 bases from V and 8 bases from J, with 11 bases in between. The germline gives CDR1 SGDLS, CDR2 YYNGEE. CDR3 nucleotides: TGTGCCAGCAGCGTAGGGCAGGGCGGCGGCTACACCTTC. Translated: CASSVGQGGGYTF.

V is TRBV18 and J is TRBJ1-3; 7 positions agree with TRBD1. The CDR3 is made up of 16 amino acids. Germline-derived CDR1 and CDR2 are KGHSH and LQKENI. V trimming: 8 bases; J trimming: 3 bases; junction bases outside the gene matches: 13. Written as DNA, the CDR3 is TGTGCCAGCCCCCGGGACAGAGGTTTGGATGGAAACACCATATATTTT. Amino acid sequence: CASPRDRGLDGNTIYF.

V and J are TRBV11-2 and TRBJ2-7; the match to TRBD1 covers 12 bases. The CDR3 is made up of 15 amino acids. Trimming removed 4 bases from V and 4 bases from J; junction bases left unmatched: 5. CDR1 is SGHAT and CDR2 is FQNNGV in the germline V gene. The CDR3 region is CASSSGTGGFYEQYF. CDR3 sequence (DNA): TGTGCCAGCAGCTCAGGGACAGGGGGCTTTTACGAGCAGTACTTC.

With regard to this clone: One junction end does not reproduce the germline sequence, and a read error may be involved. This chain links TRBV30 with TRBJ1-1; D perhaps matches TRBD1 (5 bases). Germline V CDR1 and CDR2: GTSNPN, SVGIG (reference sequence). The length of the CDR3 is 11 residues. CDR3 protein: CAWSHDRQMGF. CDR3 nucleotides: TGTGCCTGGAGTCACGACCGACAGATGGGCTTT.

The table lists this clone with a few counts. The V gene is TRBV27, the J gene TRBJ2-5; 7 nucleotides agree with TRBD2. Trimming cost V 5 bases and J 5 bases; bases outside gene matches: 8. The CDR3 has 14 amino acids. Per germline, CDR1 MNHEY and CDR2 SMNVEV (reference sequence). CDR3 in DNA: TGTGCCAGCAGTCCCTTGTTGGGGGGGGAGACCCAGTACTTC. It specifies CASSPLLGGETQYF.

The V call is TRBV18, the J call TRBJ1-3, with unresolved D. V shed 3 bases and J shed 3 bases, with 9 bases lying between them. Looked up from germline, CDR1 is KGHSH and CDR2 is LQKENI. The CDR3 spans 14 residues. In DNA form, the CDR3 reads TGTGCCAGCTCACCGCTTGAGAGTGGAAACACCATATATTTT. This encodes CASSPLESGNTIYF.

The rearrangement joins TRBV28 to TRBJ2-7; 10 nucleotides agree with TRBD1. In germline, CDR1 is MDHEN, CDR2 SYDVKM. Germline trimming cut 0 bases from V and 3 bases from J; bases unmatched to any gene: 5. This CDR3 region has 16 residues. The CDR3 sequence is CASSLWGGDRGYEQYF. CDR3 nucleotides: TGTGCCAGCAGTTTATGGGGAGGGGACAGGGGCTACGAGCAGTACTTC.

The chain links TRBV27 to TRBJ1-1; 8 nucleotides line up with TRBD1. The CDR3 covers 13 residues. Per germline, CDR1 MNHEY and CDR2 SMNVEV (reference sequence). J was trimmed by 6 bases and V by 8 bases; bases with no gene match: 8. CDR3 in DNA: TGTGCCAGCTACAGGGGGGTCGGTCCTGAAGCTTTCTTT. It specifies CASYRGVGPEAFF.

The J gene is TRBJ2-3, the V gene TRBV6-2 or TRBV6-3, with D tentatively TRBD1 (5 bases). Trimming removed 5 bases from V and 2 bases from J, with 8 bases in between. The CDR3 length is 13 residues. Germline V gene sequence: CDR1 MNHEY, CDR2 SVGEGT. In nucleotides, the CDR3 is TGTGCCAGCAGTAGGGGATCCACAGATACGCAGTATTTT. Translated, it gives CASSRGSTDTQYF.

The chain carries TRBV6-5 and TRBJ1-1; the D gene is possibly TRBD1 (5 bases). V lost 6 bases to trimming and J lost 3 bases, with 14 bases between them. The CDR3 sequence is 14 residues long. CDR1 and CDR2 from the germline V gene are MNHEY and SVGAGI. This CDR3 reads CASRSGGGDTEAFF. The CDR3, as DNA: TGTGCCAGCAGGTCGGGGGGGGGAGACACTGAAGCTTTCTTT.

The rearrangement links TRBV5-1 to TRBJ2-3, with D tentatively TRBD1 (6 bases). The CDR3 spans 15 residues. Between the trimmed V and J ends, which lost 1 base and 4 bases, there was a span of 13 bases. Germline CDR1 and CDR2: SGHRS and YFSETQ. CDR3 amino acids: CASSLLGHGADTQYF. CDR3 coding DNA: TGCGCCAGCAGCTTGTTGGGACACGGGGCAGATACGCAGTATTTT.

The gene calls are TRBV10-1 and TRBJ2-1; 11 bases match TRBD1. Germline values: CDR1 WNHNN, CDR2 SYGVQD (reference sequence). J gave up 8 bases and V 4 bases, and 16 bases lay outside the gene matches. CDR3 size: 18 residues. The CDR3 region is CASSGMPGQGEGSDEQFF. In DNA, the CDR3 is TGCGCCAGCAGTGGGATGCCGGGACAGGGGGAGGGTAGCGATGAGCAGTTCTTC.